Ten or more counts support the clone carrying this TCR beta chain. The data stem from a study of T-cell memory formation after mild COVID-19. TCRdb called the 5' RACE reads again in MiXCR, with one record for every CDR3 protein. The table includes just under 550,000 distinct CDR3 sequences, around 21% detected once. The sequence was obtained from an adult woman who had mild COVID-19 (a few samples of this study predate the infection). Cell type and time point are not known. The source material was PBMCs or a T cell subset sorted from them (not recorded which).

CDR3 protein: CASSVRRAGGLNTDTQYF. CDR3 coding DNA: TGTGCCAGCAGCGTAAGGAGAGCGGGGGGTCTAAACACAGATACGCAGTATTTT. This sequence joins TRBV9 and TRBJ2-3; 9 bases are a match to TRBD2. The CDR3 contains 18 residues. CDR1 and CDR2 (germline): SGDLS, YYNGEE. Trimming took 1 base from V and 2 from J; bases not matched to a gene: 11.